This TCR beta chain was sequenced for a study of blood T cell repertoires in COVID-19. Trimming shortened V by 6 bases and J by 6 bases, and 8 bases separated the two germline ends. Germline-derived CDR1 and CDR2 are SQVTM and ANQGSEA. The CDR3 is 10 residues long. In the source study's methods: From reference gene primer amplification, estimates of nucleated cell counts were derived. The repertoire was sequenced with immunoSEQ multiplex PCR; TCRdb's copy has only in-frame clones and lacks some. The V and J calls and the clone size are those of that table, but D and trimming were determined from the DNA. The sample carries roughly 310,000 clones, approximately 87% recorded once.

The sequence came from a woman in her forties or fifties with active or convalescent COVID-19. Sequenced: peripheral blood. J is TRBJ1-2 and V is TRBV29-1; possible D gene TRBD1, 6 bases. As DNA, the CDR3 is TGCAGCGTGGCAGGGGATGGCTACACCTTC. It translates to CSVAGDGYTF.